This TCR beta chain was found in a study of blood T cell repertoires in COVID-19. Across the study: Acute and convalescent COVID-19 samples came from the United States, Italy and Spain.

Germline V gives CDR1 SEHNR, CDR2 FQNEAQ (reference sequence). This CDR3 is built from 15 residues. Deletions cut 4 bases from V and 4 bases from J, with 16 bases between. Original processing methods: Quantification of nucleated cells was approximated via reference gene primer amplification. Profiled with immunoSEQ multiplex PCR; TCRdb holds only in-frame clones, not every one. The V and J calls and clone size are taken from that table; D and trimming were inferred from the DNA. Of over 250,000 clones listed, roughly 90% are singletons. This clone appeared a few times. Each recovered donor of Cohort 3 presented with two negative PCRs, clearance, or symptom resolution.

The source of this sequence is a woman aged 25-40 years who had recovered from COVID-19. The sequenced sample was PBMCs or T cells enriched from blood (not recorded which). V and J are TRBV7-9 and TRBJ1-1; no reliable D call. The CDR3 DNA reads TGTGCCAGCAGCTCCGCAATTAGCTTAGGCACTGAAGCTTTCTTT. Amino acids: CASSSAISLGTEAFF.